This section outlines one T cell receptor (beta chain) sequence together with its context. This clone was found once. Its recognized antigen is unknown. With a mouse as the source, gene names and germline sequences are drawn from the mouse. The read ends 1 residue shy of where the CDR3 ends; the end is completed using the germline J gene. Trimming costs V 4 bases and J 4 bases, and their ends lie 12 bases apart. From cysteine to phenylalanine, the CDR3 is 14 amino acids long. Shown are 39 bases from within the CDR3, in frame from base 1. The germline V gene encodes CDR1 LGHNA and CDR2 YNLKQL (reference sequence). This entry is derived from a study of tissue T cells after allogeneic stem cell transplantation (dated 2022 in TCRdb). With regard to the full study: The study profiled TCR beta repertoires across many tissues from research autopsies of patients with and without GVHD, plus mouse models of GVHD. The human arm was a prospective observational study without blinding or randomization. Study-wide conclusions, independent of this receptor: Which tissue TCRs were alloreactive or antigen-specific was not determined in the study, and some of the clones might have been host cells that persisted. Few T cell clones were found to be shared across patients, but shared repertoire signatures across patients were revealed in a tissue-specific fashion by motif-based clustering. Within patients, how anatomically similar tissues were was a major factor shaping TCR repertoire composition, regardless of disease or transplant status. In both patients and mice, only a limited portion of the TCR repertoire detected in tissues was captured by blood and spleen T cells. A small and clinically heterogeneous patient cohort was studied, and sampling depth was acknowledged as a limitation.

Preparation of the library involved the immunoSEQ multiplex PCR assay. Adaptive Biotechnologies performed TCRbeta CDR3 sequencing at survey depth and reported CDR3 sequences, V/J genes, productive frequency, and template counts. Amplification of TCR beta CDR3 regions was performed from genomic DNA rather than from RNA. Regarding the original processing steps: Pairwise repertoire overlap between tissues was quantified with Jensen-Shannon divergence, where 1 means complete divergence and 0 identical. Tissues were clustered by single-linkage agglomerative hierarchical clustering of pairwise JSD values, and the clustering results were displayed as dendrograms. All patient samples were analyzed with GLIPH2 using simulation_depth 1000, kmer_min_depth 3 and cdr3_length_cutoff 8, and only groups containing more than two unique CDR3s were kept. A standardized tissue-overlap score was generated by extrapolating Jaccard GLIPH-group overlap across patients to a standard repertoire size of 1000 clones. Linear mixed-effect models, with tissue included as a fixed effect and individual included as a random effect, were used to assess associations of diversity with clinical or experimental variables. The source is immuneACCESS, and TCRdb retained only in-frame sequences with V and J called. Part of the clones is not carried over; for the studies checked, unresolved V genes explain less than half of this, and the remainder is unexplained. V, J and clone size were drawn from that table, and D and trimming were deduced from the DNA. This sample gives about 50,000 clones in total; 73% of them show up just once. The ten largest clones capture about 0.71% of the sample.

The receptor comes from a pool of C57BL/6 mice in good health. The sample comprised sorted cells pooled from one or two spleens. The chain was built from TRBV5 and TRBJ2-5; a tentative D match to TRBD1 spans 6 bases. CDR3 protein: CASSPPGQKDTQYF. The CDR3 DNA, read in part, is TGTGCCAGCAGCCCCCCGGGACAAAAAGACACCCAGTAC.